This TCR beta chain originates from a study of T cells after yellow fever vaccination (dated by TCRdb to about 2019). For the wider study: Libraries from fractions with low cell numbers were prepared with the SMART-Seq v4 Ultra Low Input RNA kit. To follow T-cell clones before and after primary and booster YFV17D yellow fever vaccination, bulk TCR alpha and beta repertoires were sequenced over time. The cohort comprised two healthy male donors, one aged 18 to 30 and one aged 30 to 40 years. Blood was drawn at multiple timepoints before and after primary and secondary immunization, with bulk PBMC replicates and cell subsets isolated.

The meaning of the sample's treatment or condition label: live attenuated yellow fever vaccine strain. A standard Ficoll-Paque protocol was used to isolate PBMCs from peripheral blood. CD4 and CD8 T-cell fractions were isolated with Dynabeads CD4 and CD8 positive selection kits. TriZol was used to extract RNA from bulk PBMCs, CD4 and CD8 fractions, and dextramer-positive and dextramer-negative fractions. Trimming accounts for 2 bases at V and 7 bases at J, while the number of junction bases matched to no gene is 14. Reading from cysteine to phenylalanine, the CDR3 counts 17 amino acids. Only the CDR3 portion is preserved as DNA: 51 bases, with reading frame beginning at the first base. Looking up the germline V gene yields CDR1 LGHNT and CDR2 FRNRAP. General findings and caveats noted by the study authors: A small share of clonotypes was detected in both CD4 and CD8 compartments, with the overlap likely arising from convergent recombination. Because abundant contaminating clonotypes from the bulk population could be contained in FACS-sorted repertoires, computational filtering was required. The secondary T-cell response was found to be weaker but faster than the primary response, with a peak reached on day 5 rather than on day 15. Most clones expanded after primary vaccination (around 96% of CD4 and about 85% of CD8) were re-detected after the booster, suggesting that broad memory maintenance occurred. Only a couple of donors were included in the study, so the extent to which the findings can be generalized is limited.

About this clonotype: Its antigen remains unidentified. No much larger clonotype is one base removed from it; base qualities were not supplied.

This sample was sequenced with an Illumina NovaSeq 6000. TCR cDNA was synthesized by 5'RACE template switching, which introduced a universal primer site and unique molecular identifiers. Priming for cDNA synthesis came from both the TCR alpha and TCR beta constant segments. Libraries were amplified in two PCR steps, with sample barcodes and sequencing adapters added in the second step. Sequencing of libraries was done on Illumina HiSeq 2500 (2x100 bp) or NovaSeq (2x150 bp). On the authors' methods: Demultiplexing of reads and collapsing into UMI consensus sequences were performed with MIGEC, and V(D)J alignment was carried out with MiXCR. Vaccine-responding clonotypes were identified with edgeR using replicate PBMC samples, with FDR below 0.01 and a log2 fold change above 5 up to day 15 being required. Each bulk clonotype received a CD4 or CD8 identity based on whether the sequenced CD4 or CD8 repertoire contained that clonotype at higher abundance. Clones were called with MiXCR by TCRdb after fastp trimmed the public reads at Q25, and only in-frame beta chains were retained. Every CDR3 protein is listed once, alongside the most common genes and DNA of its rows. Clone size and V and J calls follow TCRdb, not the original study. This sample has 100,000 to 150,000 distinct CDR3 sequences in its table, and about 15% of those were observed once. Roughly two fifths of the sample is in the top ten clones.

The V and J segments used are TRBV12-5 and TRBJ2-4; 7 bases in the junction line up with TRBD1. Here the sequenced sample was CD8+ T cells sorted from PBMCs, taken 5 days after the yellow fever booster vaccination. The receptor was isolated from a man between 18 and 35 years old who received the YFV17D yellow fever vaccine. For the CDR3, the sequence is CASGLQPGTDSLNIQYF. The DNA sequence is given as TGTGCTAGTGGTTTGCAACCCGGGACAGATTCTTTGAACATTCAGTACTTC.